The clone carrying this TCR beta chain was observed at least ten times. Its antigen is undetermined. The sample comes from a study of early T cells in non-severe SARS-CoV-2 infection. The CDR3 is made up of 16 amino acids. The V gene's germline CDR1 is MNHEY and CDR2 SVGAGI. After removal of 6 bases from V and 5 bases from J, the junction contained 10 bases not matched to a gene. General observations from the study: VDJdb matches were skewed toward anti-spike CD8 T cell responses.

Unique molecular identifiers were added to individual cDNA molecules. MiXCR, applied by TCRdb to the 5' RACE reads, yields one record per CDR3 protein. The sample consists of tens of thousands of distinct CDR3 sequences, over 8.5% of them appearing once. The specimen sequenced was whole blood. This sequence was found in an adult who was a healthcare worker with PCR-confirmed SARS-CoV-2 infection or an uninfected control (not recorded which). The chain is built from TRBV6-5 and TRBJ1-6; 7 nucleotides agree with TRBD1. As DNA, the CDR3 is TGTGCCAGCAGAGTCAGGGACAGAAAGGATAATTCACCCCTCCACTTT. This codes for CASRVRDRKDNSPLHF.